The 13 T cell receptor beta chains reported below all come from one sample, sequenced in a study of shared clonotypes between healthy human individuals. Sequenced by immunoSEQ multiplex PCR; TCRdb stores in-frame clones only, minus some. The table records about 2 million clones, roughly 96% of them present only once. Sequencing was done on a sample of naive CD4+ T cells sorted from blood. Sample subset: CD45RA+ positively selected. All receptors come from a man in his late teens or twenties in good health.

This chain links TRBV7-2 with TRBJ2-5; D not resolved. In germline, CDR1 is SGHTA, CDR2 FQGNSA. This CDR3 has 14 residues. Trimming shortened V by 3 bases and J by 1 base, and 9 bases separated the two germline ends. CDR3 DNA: TGTGCCAGCAGCTTCGGTGGGATCCAAGAGACCCAGTACTTC. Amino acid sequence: CASSFGGIQETQYF.

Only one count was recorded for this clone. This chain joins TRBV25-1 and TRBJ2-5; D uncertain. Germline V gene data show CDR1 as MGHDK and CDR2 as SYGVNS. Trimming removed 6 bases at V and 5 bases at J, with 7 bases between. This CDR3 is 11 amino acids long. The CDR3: CASSPRETQYF. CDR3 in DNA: TGTGCCAGCAGCCCAAGGGAGACCCAGTACTTC.

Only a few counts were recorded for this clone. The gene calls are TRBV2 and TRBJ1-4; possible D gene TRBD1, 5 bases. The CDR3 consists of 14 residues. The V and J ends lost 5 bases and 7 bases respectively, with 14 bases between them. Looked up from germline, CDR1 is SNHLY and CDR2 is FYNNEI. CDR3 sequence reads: CASSLQGASEKLFF. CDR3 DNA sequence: TGTGCCAGCAGTCTCCAGGGAGCAAGTGAAAAACTGTTTTTT.

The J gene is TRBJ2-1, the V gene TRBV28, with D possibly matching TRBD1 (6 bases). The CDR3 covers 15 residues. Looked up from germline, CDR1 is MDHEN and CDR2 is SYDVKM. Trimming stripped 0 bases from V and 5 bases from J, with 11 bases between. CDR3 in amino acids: CASSLWGAADNEQFF. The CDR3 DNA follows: TGTGCCAGCAGTTTATGGGGGGCCGCTGACAATGAGCAGTTCTTC. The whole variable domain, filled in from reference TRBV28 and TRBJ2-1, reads DVKVTQSSRYLVKRTGEKVFLECVQDMDHENMFWYRQDPGLGLRLIYFSYDVKMKEKGDIPEGYSVSREKKERFSLILESASTNQTSMYLCASSLWGAADNEQFFGPGTRLTVL.

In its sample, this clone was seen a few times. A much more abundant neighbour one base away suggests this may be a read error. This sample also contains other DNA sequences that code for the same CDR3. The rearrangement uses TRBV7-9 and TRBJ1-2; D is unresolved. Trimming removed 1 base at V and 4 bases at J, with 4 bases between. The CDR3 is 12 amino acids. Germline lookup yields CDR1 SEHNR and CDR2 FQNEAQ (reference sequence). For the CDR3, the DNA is TGTGCCAGCAGCTTAGGGGGCTATGGCTACACCTTC. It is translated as CASSLGGYGYTF.

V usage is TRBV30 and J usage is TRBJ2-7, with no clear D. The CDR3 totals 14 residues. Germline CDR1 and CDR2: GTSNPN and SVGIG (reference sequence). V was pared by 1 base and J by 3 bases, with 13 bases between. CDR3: CAWSEPPRGYEQYF. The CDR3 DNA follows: TGTGCCTGGAGTGAACCCCCCCGCGGCTACGAGCAGTACTTC. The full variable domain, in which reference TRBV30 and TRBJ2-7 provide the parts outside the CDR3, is SQTIHQWPATLVQPVGSPLSLECTVEGTSNPNLYWYRQAAGRGLQLLFYSVGIGQISSEVPQNLSASRPQDRQFILSSKKLLLSDSGFYLCAWSEPPRGYEQYFGPGTRLTVT.

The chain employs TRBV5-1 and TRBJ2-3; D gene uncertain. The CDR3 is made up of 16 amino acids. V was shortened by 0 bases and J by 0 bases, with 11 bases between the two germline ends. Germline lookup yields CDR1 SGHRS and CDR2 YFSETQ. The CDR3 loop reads CASSLVRSVSTDTQYF. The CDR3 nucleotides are TGCGCCAGCAGCTTGGTTAGAAGCGTTAGCACAGATACGCAGTATTTT.

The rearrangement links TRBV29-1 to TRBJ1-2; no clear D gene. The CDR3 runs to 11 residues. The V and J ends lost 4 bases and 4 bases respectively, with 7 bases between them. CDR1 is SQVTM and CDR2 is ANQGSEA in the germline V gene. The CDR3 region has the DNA TGCAGCGTTGTAGACGGCTATGGCTACACCTTC. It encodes CSVVDGYGYTF.

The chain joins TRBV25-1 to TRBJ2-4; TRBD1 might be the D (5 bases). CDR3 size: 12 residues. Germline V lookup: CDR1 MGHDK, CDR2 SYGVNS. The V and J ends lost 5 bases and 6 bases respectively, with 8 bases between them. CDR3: CASSMQGNIQYF. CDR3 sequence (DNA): TGTGCCAGCAGTATGCAGGGAAACATTCAGTACTTC. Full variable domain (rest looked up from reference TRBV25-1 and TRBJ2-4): EADIYQTPRYLVIGTGKKITLECSQTMGHDKMYWYQQDPGMELHLIHYSYGVNSTEKGDLSSESTVSRIRTEHFPLTLESARPSHTSQYLCASSMQGNIQYFGAGTRLSVL.

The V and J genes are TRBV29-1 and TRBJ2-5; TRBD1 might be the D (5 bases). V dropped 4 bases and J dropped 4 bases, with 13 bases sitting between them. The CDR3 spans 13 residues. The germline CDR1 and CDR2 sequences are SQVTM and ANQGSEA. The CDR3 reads CSVVSGRGETQYF. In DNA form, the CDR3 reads TGCAGCGTTGTCTCCGGAAGGGGAGAGACCCAGTACTTC.

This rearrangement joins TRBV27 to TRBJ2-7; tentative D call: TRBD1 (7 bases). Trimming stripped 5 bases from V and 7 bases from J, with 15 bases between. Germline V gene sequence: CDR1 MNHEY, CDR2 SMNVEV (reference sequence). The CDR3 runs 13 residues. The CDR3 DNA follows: TGTGCCAGCAGTCTCAGGGGGGTCAGGGAGCAGTACTTC. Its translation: CASSLRGVREQYF.

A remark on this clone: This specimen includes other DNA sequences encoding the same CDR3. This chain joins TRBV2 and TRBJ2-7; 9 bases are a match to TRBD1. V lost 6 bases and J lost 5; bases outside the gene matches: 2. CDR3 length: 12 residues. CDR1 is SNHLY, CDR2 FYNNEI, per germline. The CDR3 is CASSGTGNEQYF. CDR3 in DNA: TGTGCCAGCAGCGGGACAGGGAACGAGCAGTACTTC.

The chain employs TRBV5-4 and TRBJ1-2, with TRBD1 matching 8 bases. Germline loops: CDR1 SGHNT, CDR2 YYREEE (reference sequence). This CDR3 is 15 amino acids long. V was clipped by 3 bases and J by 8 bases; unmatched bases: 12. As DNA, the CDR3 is TGTGCCAGCAGCTACAATGGACAGGGCTCTTGGGGCTACACCTTC. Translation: CASSYNGQGSWGYTF.